Each of the 9 T cell receptor beta chains below was sequenced from the same sample in a study of kidney transplant recipient with SARS-CoV-2 infection. TCRdb processed the reads anew with MiXCR; each CDR3 protein has one entry. Seen here are 200,000 to 300,000 distinct CDR3 sequences, around 30% observed once, and the top ten hold roughly 7%. Sequencing was performed on a blood sample, taken at baseline and between days 110 and 120 from a kidney transplant recipient. The source of these receptors is a young adult male patient who had COVID-19 and was a kidney transplant recipient. Some of the T cells may derive from the graft donor.

Comments on this clonotype: A much larger clone lies one base from this, so it may be a read error. The chain employs TRBV23-1 and TRBJ1-2; no clear D. TRBV23-1 is identified as an open reading frame with a role that is uncertain. The CDR3 is made up of 17 amino acids. This chain's CDR3 is CAGSCSELRRKTYGYTF. CDR3 DNA: TGCGCCGGCAGTTGCTCCGAGCTACGCAGAAAGACCTATGGCTACACCTTC.

This clonotype has just a few counts. DNA of the CDR3: TGTGCCAGCTCATCTTTGGCTAGCGGCAGCACCCAGTACTTC. This gives the protein CASSSLASGSTQYF. The chain employs TRBV18 and TRBJ2-5; 7 bases are shared with TRBD2. The germline V gene encodes CDR1 KGHSH and CDR2 LQKENI. The CDR3 runs to 14 residues. The trim removed 5 bases at V and 8 bases at J, leaving 11 bases unmatched.

Of note for this clonotype: Just one base apart from a much larger clone, this may be a read error. The rearrangement uses TRBV5-1 and TRBJ1-3; TRBD1 aligns across 11 bases. J gave up 4 bases and V 9 bases, and 9 bases lay outside the gene matches. This CDR3 region has 15 residues. The germline V gene has CDR1 SGHRS and CDR2 YFSETQ. The DNA of the CDR3 is TGCGCCATCAGTGGACAGGGGGCAGGGGGAAACACCATATATTTT. Amino acid sequence: CAISGQGAGGNTIYF.

The V call is TRBV6-4, the J call TRBJ2-5; 11 nucleotides line up with TRBD2. Germline lookup yields CDR1 MRHNA and CDR2 SNTAGT. The CDR3 length is 15 residues. The V and J ends lost 3 bases and 7 bases, in that order; junction bases with no gene match: 7. The CDR3 here is CASSETSGKGATQYF. The CDR3 DNA reads as TGTGCCAGCAGTGAGACTAGCGGGAAGGGAGCGACCCAGTACTTC.

Many counts were recorded for this clonotype. This chain joins TRBV7-9 and TRBJ1-2; weak D call: TRBD1 (5 bases). The V end lost 5 bases, the J end lost 0 bases, and 16 bases lay between the germline ends. CDR1 SEHNR and CDR2 FQNEAQ come from the germline V gene (reference sequence). The length of the CDR3 is 16 residues. The CDR3: CASSPRARDANYGYTF. The CDR3, as DNA: TGTGCCAGCAGCCCCCGGGCACGGGACGCTAACTATGGCTACACCTTC.

This clonotype was counted ten times or more. The rearrangement joins TRBV20-1 to TRBJ1-2; TRBD1 aligns across 10 bases. Trimming took 1 base from V and 0 from J; bases not matched to a gene: 17. Germline-derived CDR1 and CDR2 are DFQATT and SNEGSKA (reference sequence). This CDR3 contains 20 residues. CDR3 loop: CSARVVETGGVGQANYGYTF. For the CDR3, the DNA is TGCAGTGCTAGAGTGGTGGAGACAGGGGGCGTAGGCCAGGCTAACTATGGCTACACCTTC.

This clonotype was seen more than once but under ten times. The rearrangement joins TRBV9 to TRBJ2-2, with TRBD1 matching over 9 bases. The CDR3 length is 16 residues. CDR1 SGDLS and CDR2 YYNGEE come from the germline V gene. Germline trimming cut 0 bases from V and 4 bases from J; bases unmatched to any gene: 4. The CDR3: CASSVERTGATGELFF. The CDR3 region has the DNA TGTGCCAGCAGCGTAGAGAGGACAGGGGCCACCGGGGAGCTGTTTTTT.

This clonotype was seen repeatedly, ten times or more. The chain carries TRBV7-2 and TRBJ2-1; no firm D call. The CDR3 runs 12 residues. Germline V gene lookup returns CDR1 SGHTA and CDR2 FQGNSA. V was trimmed by 2 bases and J by 8 bases, leaving 7 bases between them. The CDR3 region is CASSLLGHEQFF. Here the CDR3 DNA reads TGTGCCAGCAGCTTACTAGGCCATGAGCAGTTCTTC.

This clonotype was counted at least ten times. The chain has TRBV5-1 and TRBJ1-1, with no clear D. The CDR3 length is 15 residues. Germline V CDR1 and CDR2: SGHRS, YFSETQ. V shed 0 bases and J shed 1 base, with 10 bases lying between them. The DNA for the CDR3 is TGCGCCAGCAGCTTGGTGGGGAGGAGGAACACTGAAGCTTTCTTT. Translating it yields CASSLVGRRNTEAFF.